Shown below are 31 T cell receptor beta chains from a single sample sequenced in a study of blood T cell repertoires in COVID-19. TCRdb keeps only in-frame clones here, not all; method: immunoSEQ multiplex PCR. The sample lists about 200,000 clones, around nine tenths occurring once. The sequenced sample was peripheral blood. These receptors came from a man between 45 and 60 years old with acute or convalescent COVID-19.

The chain combines TRBV7-2 with TRBJ2-7, with 7 bases matching TRBD1. Per germline, CDR1 SGHTA and CDR2 FQGNSA. There are 13 residues in the CDR3. The J segment lost 6 bases and the V segment lost 5 bases, leaving 7 bases of the junction unmatched. CDR3 DNA sequence: TGTGCCAGCAGCCAAGCAAGGGGGCGCGAGCAGTACGTC. Its protein is CASSQARGREQYV.

The V call is TRBV3-1 (or the pseudogene TRBV3-2), the J call TRBJ2-1; D is uncertain. CDR1 and CDR2 from the germline V gene are LGHDT and YNNKEL (reference sequence). The V gene lost 0 bases and the J gene lost 5 bases, with 11 bases spanning the gap. The CDR3 has 15 residues. The CDR3, as DNA: TGTGCCAGCAGCCAAGATCTAGGCAGACACAATGAGCAGTTCTTC. As protein: CASSQDLGRHNEQFF.

The chain joins TRBV14 to TRBJ2-1, with D possibly being TRBD2 (5 bases). Trimming pared 4 bases from V and 2 bases from J, leaving 21 bases between. There are 18 residues in the CDR3. Germline loops: CDR1 SGHDN, CDR2 FVKESK. The chain's CDR3 is CASSPSTPVARAYNEQFF. The CDR3 DNA reads TGTGCCAGCAGCCCCTCGACTCCAGTAGCGAGGGCCTACAATGAGCAGTTCTTC.

This rearrangement joins TRBV6-5 to TRBJ2-1; the match to TRBD1 covers 7 bases. Germline V gene lookup returns CDR1 MNHEY and CDR2 SVGAGI. V was clipped by 0 bases and J by 5 bases; unmatched bases: 7. This CDR3 comprises 16 residues. The CDR3 region is CASSYSPGQRNNEQFF. As DNA, the CDR3 is TGTGCCAGCAGTTACTCACCGGGACAGAGGAACAATGAGCAGTTCTTC.

This sequence joins TRBV7-6 and TRBJ1-5; 7 bases agree with TRBD1. The germline V gene has CDR1 SGHVS and CDR2 FNYEAQ. The CDR3 sequence is 14 residues long. After removal of 5 bases from V and 3 bases from J, the junction contained 4 bases not matched to a gene. The DNA for the CDR3 is TGTGCCAGCAGCCCAACAGGGGCCAATCAGCCCCAGCATTTT. It codes for CASSPTGANQPQHF.

This sequence joins TRBV6-5 and TRBJ1-6; D gene unclear. Trimming shortened V by 3 bases and J by 10 bases, and 13 bases separated the two germline ends. The CDR3 runs 14 residues. The germline gives CDR1 MNHEY, CDR2 SVGAGI. This chain's CDR3 is CASSYEAFQSPLHF. CDR3 coding DNA: TGTGCCAGCAGTTATGAGGCCTTCCAATCACCCCTCCACTTT.

The chain combines TRBV6-1 with TRBJ1-6, with 7 nucleotides matching TRBD1. Germline V lookup: CDR1 MNHNS, CDR2 SASEGT. The V and J ends lost 3 bases and 10 bases, in that order; junction bases with no gene match: 6. The CDR3 is 14 amino acids. This CDR3 reads CASSDDRVWSPLHF. CDR3 DNA: TGTGCCAGCAGTGACGACAGGGTTTGGTCACCCCTCCACTTT.

CDR3 region: CASTKLGTSGAGELFF. The CDR3 DNA follows: TGTGCCAGCACTAAGCTAGGGACTAGCGGGGCCGGGGAGCTGTTTTTT. J is TRBJ2-2 and V is TRBV6-6; 13 bases align to TRBD2. This CDR3 has 16 residues. V lost 7 bases and J lost 6; bases outside the gene matches: 8. Per germline, CDR1 MNHNY and CDR2 SVGAGI (reference sequence).

The chain joins TRBV5-1 to TRBJ2-5; 7 bases are a match to TRBD2. J lost 1 base, V lost 5 bases, and 8 bases had no gene match. Germline V gene data show CDR1 as SGHRS and CDR2 as YFSETQ. The CDR3 is 15 residues long. CDR3 sequence reads: CASSAASGAQETQYF. Written as DNA, the CDR3 is TGCGCCAGCAGTGCCGCTAGCGGAGCCCAAGAGACCCAGTACTTC. The full variable domain, its missing parts supplied by reference TRBV5-1 and TRBJ2-5, is KAGVTQTPRYLIKTRGQQVTLSCSPISGHRSVSWYQQTPGQGLQFLFEYFSETQRNKGNFPGRFSGRQFSNSRSEMNVSTLELGDSALYLCASSAASGAQETQYFGPGTRLLVL.

This chain links TRBV5-1 with TRBJ2-1; D remains unclear. The CDR3 spans 15 residues. V gave up 3 bases and J gave up 4 bases, with 14 bases separating them. From germline, CDR1 is SGHRS and CDR2 YFSETQ. The DNA of the CDR3 is TGCGCCAGCAGCTCCCCTTCACGGGTTTACAATGAGCAGTTCTTC. It codes for CASSSPSRVYNEQFF. The complete variable domain, with remaining parts taken from reference TRBV5-1 and TRBJ2-1, reads KAGVTQTPRYLIKTRGQQVTLSCSPISGHRSVSWYQQTPGQGLQFLFEYFSETQRNKGNFPGRFSGRQFSNSRSEMNVSTLELGDSALYLCASSSPSRVYNEQFFGPGTRLTVL.

The chain has TRBV9 and TRBJ2-7; D perhaps matches TRBD1 (6 bases). With 4 bases removed from V and 1 base from J, the gap between germline ends came to 18 bases. CDR1 and CDR2 (germline): SGDLS, YYNGEE. This CDR3 comprises 16 residues. The DNA of the CDR3 is TGTGCCAGCAGCTCGCCGTTTAGGGGGTGGTCCTACGAGCAGTACGTC. Translated, it gives CASSSPFRGWSYEQYV.

The chain combines TRBV12-3 or TRBV12-4 with TRBJ2-3, with D unclear. The germline V and J ends were trimmed by 5 bases and 3 bases, with 6 bases remaining between them. The CDR3 sequence is 12 residues long. CDR3 nucleotide sequence: TGTGCCAGCAGTGAGCGTACAGATACGCAGTATTTT. Amino acids: CASSERTDTQYF.

This chain uses TRBV5-6 with TRBJ2-7, with 7 bases that match TRBD1. CDR3 size: 14 residues. CDR1 and CDR2 (germline): SGHDT, YYEEEE. With V trimmed by 0 bases and J by 7 bases, 7 bases remained unmatched. As DNA, the CDR3 is TGTGCCAGCAGCTTGGGGCAGGGGGTAGGGGAGCAGTACTTC. This codes for CASSLGQGVGEQYF.

This clone was detected only once. The gene calls are TRBV11-3 and TRBJ2-1, with 9 bases fitting TRBD2. The CDR3 loop spans 15 amino acids. The V gene end was trimmed by 5 bases and the J gene end by 6 bases; junction bases not matched to a gene: 8. CDR1 and CDR2 from the germline V gene are SGHNT and YENEEA. The CDR3 nucleotides are TGTGCCAGCAGCACCCGGACTAGCGATCCCAATGAGCAGTTCTTC. Protein product: CASSTRTSDPNEQFF.

The chain combines TRBV5-1 with TRBJ1-1; 9 bases are shared with TRBD1. CDR3 length equals 16 residues. Trimming at V came to 4 bases and at J to 3 bases, leaving 10 bases not matched to a gene. In germline, CDR1 is SGHRS, CDR2 YFSETQ. The DNA of the CDR3 is TGCGCCAGCAGCGCTGACAGGGGGGGTCTTCACACTGAAGCTTTCTTT. It codes for CASSADRGGLHTEAFF.

The chain combines TRBV7-2 with TRBJ2-7; D might be TRBD2 (5 bases). The CDR3 sequence is 14 residues long. V gave up 5 bases and J gave up 2 bases, with 13 bases separating them. The germline V gene has CDR1 SGHTA and CDR2 FQGNSA. The CDR3 bases are TGTGCCAGCAGCCCAGAGGGCGGTCCCTACGAGCAGTACTTC. Protein: CASSPEGGPYEQYF.

The V gene is TRBV6-5, the J gene TRBJ2-1, with TRBD2 matching over 7 bases. CDR1 is MNHEY and CDR2 is SVGAGI in the germline V gene. After removal of 5 bases from V and 7 bases from J, the junction contained 11 bases not matched to a gene. The CDR3 runs to 15 residues. CDR3 region: CASSPSLTSWNEQFF. The CDR3 DNA is TGTGCCAGCAGTCCTTCCCTGACTAGCTGGAATGAGCAGTTCTTC.

The chain joins TRBV18 to TRBJ2-5, with 10 bases lining up with TRBD2. With 6 bases clipped from V and 2 bases from J, the junction kept 3 bases outside the gene matches. This CDR3 spans 14 amino acids. The germline gives CDR1 KGHSH, CDR2 LQKENI. As DNA, the CDR3 is TGTGCCAGCTCCCCTAGCGGGGGTCAAGAGACCCAGTACTTC. Protein product: CASSPSGGQETQYF.

V is TRBV6-1 and J is TRBJ2-5, with D maybe TRBD1 (5 bases). CDR3 length: 13 residues. Germline-derived CDR1 and CDR2 are MNHNS and SASEGT. Between the trimmed V and J ends, which lost 2 bases and 5 bases, there was a span of 9 bases. The CDR3 DNA sequence: TGTGCCAGCAGTGAAAACAGGATGGAGACCCAGTACTTC. This gives the protein CASSENRMETQYF.

The chain is built from TRBV7-3 and TRBJ1-2; TRBD1 matches at 7 bases. V dropped 5 bases and J dropped 4; count of bases not matched to a gene: 16. The length of the CDR3 is 17 residues. Per the germline V gene, CDR1 is SGHTA and CDR2 is FQGTGA. The CDR3 loop reads CASSPPVQGSRVYGYTF. The CDR3 nucleotides read TGTGCCAGCAGCCCCCCCGTACAGGGGAGTAGGGTCTATGGCTACACCTTC.

The CDR3: CASSLGSQASYTFGYEQYF. As DNA, the CDR3 is TGTGCCAGCAGTTTGGGGTCACAGGCCAGTTACACGTTCGGGTACGAGCAGTACTTC. This rearrangement joins TRBV28 to TRBJ2-7; a weak D match, TRBD1 (5 bases). Germline values: CDR1 MDHEN, CDR2 SYDVKM. The CDR3 length is 19 residues. V shed 3 bases and J shed 4 bases, with 28 bases lying between them.

CDR3 region: CAWSVRGEPSNQPQHF. The CDR3 nucleotides read TGTGCCTGGAGTGTCCGCGGGGAACCTAGCAATCAGCCCCAGCATTTT. This chain joins TRBV30 and TRBJ1-5; D is ambiguous. Trimming left V 0 bases short and J 0 bases short, with 12 bases between. The length of the CDR3 is 16 residues. Germline V gives CDR1 GTSNPN, CDR2 SVGIG (reference sequence).

J is TRBJ2-5 and V is TRBV27; maybe TRBD2 (6 bases). From germline, CDR1 is MNHEY and CDR2 SMNVEV (reference sequence). V was trimmed by 6 bases and J by 5 bases, leaving 19 bases between them. The CDR3 runs to 15 residues. CDR3 residues: CASRELGGDWETQYF. CDR3 DNA: TGTGCCAGCAGGGAATTGGGCGGGGACTGGGAGACCCAGTACTTC.

This chain connects TRBV7-2 to TRBJ1-1; possible D gene TRBD1, 6 bases. Germline V CDR1 and CDR2: SGHTA, FQGNSA. CDR3 length: 15 residues. V dropped 2 bases and J dropped 1 base, with 11 bases sitting between them. DNA for the CDR3: TGTGCCAGCAGCTTACTGGGACACCCGAACACTGAAGCTTTCTTT. The encoded protein is CASSLLGHPNTEAFF.

This clone was observed a few times. The J gene is TRBJ1-3, the V gene TRBV7-3; no definite D call. The CDR3 totals 13 residues. CDR1 and CDR2 (germline): SGHTA, FQGTGA. Trimming removed 5 bases at V and 3 bases at J, with 8 bases between. This chain's CDR3 is CASSPVHGNTIYF. In nucleotides, the CDR3 is TGTGCCAGCAGCCCCGTACATGGAAACACCATATATTTT.

The chain recombines TRBV5-1 with TRBJ2-3, with 14 bases fitting TRBD2. CDR1 and CDR2 (germline): SGHRS, YFSETQ. CDR3 length: 18 residues. V lost 0 bases, J lost 4 bases, and 7 bases stayed unmatched. The CDR3 protein is CASSLAGLAGGVSDTQYF. The DNA of the CDR3 is TGCGCCAGCAGCTTGGCAGGACTAGCGGGAGGCGTGTCAGATACGCAGTATTTT.

The chain recombines TRBV5-1 with TRBJ2-5, with 8 bases lining up with TRBD1. The CDR3 is 15 amino acids. CDR1 and CDR2 (germline): SGHRS, YFSETQ. The V and J ends lost 3 bases and 5 bases, in that order; junction bases with no gene match: 9. The CDR3 DNA sequence: TGCGCCAGCAGCTCGAGAGCAGGGGGCGCGGAGACCCAGTACTTC. It is translated as CASSSRAGGAETQYF.

A single count supports this clone. The rearrangement links TRBV9 to TRBJ1-4; D not resolved. The CDR3 length is 15 residues. From germline, CDR1 is SGDLS and CDR2 YYNGEE. V was shortened by 4 bases and J by 0 bases, with 10 bases between the two germline ends. The CDR3 DNA sequence: TGTGCCAGCAGCCCCGGGGTTGCAACTAATGAAAAACTGTTTTTT. This sequence encodes CASSPGVATNEKLFF.

This clone occurred a few times. Here the CDR3 DNA reads TGTGCCAGTAACGCGCAGGGGACGAACACTGAAGCTTTCTTT. As protein: CASNAQGTNTEAFF. This rearrangement joins TRBV19 to TRBJ1-1; D perhaps matches TRBD1 (6 bases). Germline loops: CDR1 LNHDA, CDR2 SQIVND (reference sequence). The CDR3 totals 14 residues. V was trimmed by 7 bases and J by 1 base, leaving 13 bases between them.

This chain connects TRBV5-1 to TRBJ2-2; 11 bases fit TRBD2. From germline, CDR1 is SGHRS and CDR2 YFSETQ. The J segment lost 1 base and the V segment lost 5 bases, leaving 10 bases of the junction unmatched. The CDR3 contains 18 residues. CDR3 coding DNA: TGCGCCAGCAGTTATATAGCGGGAGGGCCCGGGAACACCGGGGAGCTGTTTTTT. As protein: CASSYIAGGPGNTGELFF.

The chain has TRBV11-1 and TRBJ1-1; D not resolved. Germline V lookup: CDR1 SGHAT, CDR2 FQDESV (reference sequence). There are 13 residues in the CDR3. Trimming stripped 1 base from V and 3 bases from J, with 6 bases between. CDR3 DNA sequence: TGTGCCAGCAGCTTAGTCCGGGACACTGAAGCTTTCTTT. This codes for CASSLVRDTEAFF.